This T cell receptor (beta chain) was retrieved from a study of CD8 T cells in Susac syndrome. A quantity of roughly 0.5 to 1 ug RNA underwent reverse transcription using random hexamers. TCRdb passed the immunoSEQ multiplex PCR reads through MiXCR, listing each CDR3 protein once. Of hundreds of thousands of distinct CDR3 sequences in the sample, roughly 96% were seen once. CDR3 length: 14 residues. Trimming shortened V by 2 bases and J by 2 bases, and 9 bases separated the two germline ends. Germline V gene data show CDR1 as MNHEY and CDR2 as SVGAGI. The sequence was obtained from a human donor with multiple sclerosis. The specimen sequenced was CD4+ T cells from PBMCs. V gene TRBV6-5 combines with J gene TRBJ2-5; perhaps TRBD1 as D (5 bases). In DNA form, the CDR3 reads TGTGCCAGCAGTTACGGGGCAGGGCAAGAGACCCAGTACTTC. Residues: CASSYGAGQETQYF.